Each of the 17 T cell receptor beta chains below was sequenced from the same sample in a study of blood T cell repertoires in COVID-19. TCRdb's copy holds only in-frame clones and misses some; the assay was immunoSEQ multiplex PCR. The repertoire holds 200,000 to 250,000 clones, less than 85% seen once, with about 8.3% in the top ten. The sequencing input was peripheral blood. Every receptor here comes from a woman aged 80 or older with COVID-19, enrolled during active disease.

In its sample, this clone was seen once. This chain links TRBV3-1 (or the pseudogene TRBV3-2) with TRBJ1-2, with D tentatively TRBD1 (5 bases). In germline, CDR1 is LGHDT, CDR2 YNNKEL (reference sequence). This CDR3 comprises 13 residues. Trimming removed 4 bases at V and 7 bases at J, with 13 bases between. In DNA form, the CDR3 reads TGTGCCAGCAGCCTCCCGACAGCAAGTGGCTACACCTTC. Translated, it gives CASSLPTASGYTF.

The chain uses TRBV11-2 and TRBJ1-1; TRBD1 matches at 12 bases. Germline V gives CDR1 SGHAT, CDR2 FQNNGV. The CDR3 runs to 16 residues. The V gene end was trimmed by 6 bases and the J gene end by 6 bases; junction bases not matched to a gene: 11. The CDR3 sequence: CASSSGTGGEVAEAFF. The CDR3 DNA reads as TGTGCCAGCAGTTCCGGGACAGGGGGCGAGGTAGCTGAAGCTTTCTTT.

V usage is TRBV28 and J usage is TRBJ1-5; D is perhaps TRBD1 (5 bases). Trimming shortened V by 6 bases and J by 3 bases, and 18 bases separated the two germline ends. This CDR3 is 16 amino acids long. Germline V gives CDR1 MDHEN, CDR2 SYDVKM. CDR3 in amino acids: CASSTPGRGDNQPQHF. The CDR3 DNA is TGTGCCAGCAGCACCCCCGGACGGGGGGACAATCAGCCCCAGCATTTT. Variable domain in full (rest from reference TRBV28 and TRBJ1-5): DVKVTQSSRYLVKRTGEKVFLECVQDMDHENMFWYRQDPGLGLRLIYFSYDVKMKEKGDIPEGYSVSREKKERFSLILESASTNQTSMYLCASSTPGRGDNQPQHFGDGTRLSIL.

The chain recombines TRBV2 with TRBJ2-5, with a weak D call TRBD2 (5 bases). CDR1 and CDR2 (germline): SNHLY, FYNNEI. CDR3 length equals 12 residues. The ends were cut back, 3 bases at V and 10 bases at J, with 12 bases in the middle. The DNA of the CDR3 is TGTGCCAGCAGTGAGACGACCCGGGACCAGTACTTC. Its translation: CASSETTRDQYF.

This chain uses TRBV20-1 with TRBJ2-7; 13 bases agree with TRBD2. This CDR3 region has 15 residues. Germline V lookup: CDR1 DFQATT, CDR2 SNEGSKA (reference sequence). V lost 3 bases, J lost 5 bases, and 7 bases stayed unmatched. The CDR3 is CSASGGTSGIHEQYF. The CDR3 DNA sequence: TGCAGTGCTAGTGGCGGGACTAGCGGGATCCACGAGCAGTACTTC.

Here the CDR3 reads CATSGPGQGVAGELFF. The CDR3 DNA follows: TGTGCCACCAGTGGCCCGGGACAGGGCGTGGCCGGGGAGCTGTTTTTT. The chain is built from TRBV24-1 and TRBJ2-2; 9 nucleotides match TRBD1. This CDR3 comprises 16 residues. Germline V gives CDR1 KGHDR, CDR2 SFDVKD. J gave up 6 bases and V 5 bases, and 9 bases lay outside the gene matches.

J is TRBJ1-1 and V is TRBV5-1; 7 nucleotides match TRBD1. The CDR3 has 14 amino acids. V lost 1 base, J lost 5 bases, and 5 bases stayed unmatched. Germline V CDR1 and CDR2: SGHRS, YFSETQ. As DNA, the CDR3 is TGCGCCAGCAGCTTGTCGGTCAGGGGGACTGAAGCTTTCTTT. Its protein is CASSLSVRGTEAFF.

The chain has TRBV5-5 and TRBJ2-2; 10 bases are shared with TRBD1. V gave up 4 bases and J gave up 6 bases; unmatched junction bases: 3. Germline V gene data show CDR1 as SGHKS and CDR2 as YYEKEE (reference sequence). The CDR3 extends over 14 amino acids. The CDR3 sequence: CASSRQGAAGELFF. The CDR3 DNA follows: TGTGCCAGCAGCAGACAGGGGGCCGCCGGGGAGCTGTTTTTT.

The gene calls are TRBV5-1 and TRBJ2-1, with 10 bases aligning to TRBD1. The CDR3 consists of 16 residues. CDR1 is SGHRS and CDR2 is YFSETQ in the germline V gene. Trimming took 4 bases from V and 1 from J; bases not matched to a gene: 5. The CDR3 reads CASSGDRGGSYNEQFF. CDR3 DNA: TGCGCCAGCAGCGGGGACAGGGGCGGATCCTACAATGAGCAGTTCTTC.

The rearrangement joins TRBV9 to TRBJ2-3; 11 bases are a match to TRBD2. J was trimmed by 4 bases and V by 3 bases; bases with no gene match: 4. Looked up from germline, CDR1 is SGDLS and CDR2 is YYNGEE. This CDR3 region has 15 residues. CDR3 residues: CASSAGLAGADTQYF. The CDR3 bases are TGTGCCAGCAGCGCCGGACTAGCGGGTGCAGATACGCAGTATTTT.

This chain links TRBV9 with TRBJ1-2, with TRBD1 as a possible D gene (5 bases). The CDR3 loop spans 13 amino acids. The V gene lost 10 bases and the J gene lost 7 bases, with 20 bases spanning the gap. Germline V CDR1 and CDR2: SGDLS, YYNGEE. CDR3 coding DNA: TGTGCCTCAGCCGCCGGGACTGCGAGTGGCTACACCTTC. The encoded protein is CASAAGTASGYTF.

The V call is TRBV2, the J call TRBJ2-6, with 8 bases fitting TRBD1. The trim removed 3 bases at V and 4 bases at J, leaving 2 bases unmatched. The CDR3 covers 15 residues. The germline V gene has CDR1 SNHLY and CDR2 FYNNEI. CDR3 protein: CASSEQGAGANVLTF. In nucleotides, the CDR3 is TGTGCCAGCAGTGAGCAGGGGGCAGGGGCCAACGTCCTGACTTTC.

J is TRBJ1-1 and V is TRBV29-1; tentatively, D is TRBD1 (6 bases). The CDR3 has 13 residues. The germline gives CDR1 SQVTM, CDR2 ANQGSEA. V shed 1 base and J shed 6 bases, with 12 bases lying between them. The CDR3: CSVEVTGPAEAFF. CDR3 sequence (DNA): TGCAGCGTTGAAGTCACAGGGCCCGCTGAAGCTTTCTTT.

V is TRBV5-4 and J is TRBJ1-2; 7 nucleotides align to TRBD1. The germline CDR1 and CDR2 sequences are SGHNT and YYREEE (reference sequence). J was trimmed by 5 bases and V by 5 bases; bases with no gene match: 15. The CDR3 sequence is 16 residues long. CDR3 in DNA: TGTGCCAGCAGACCTGGGACCGGGACAGCGATTTATGGCTACACCTTC. Residues: CASRPGTGTAIYGYTF.

The J gene is TRBJ1-2, the V gene TRBV6-5, with unresolved D. Germline loops: CDR1 MNHEY, CDR2 SVGAGI. V was cut by 0 bases and J by 6 bases, with 14 bases left in between. The CDR3 totals 15 residues. The CDR3 nucleotides are TGTGCCAGCAGTTACTCGCCCAGGCGGGCCGATGGCTACACCTTC. It codes for CASSYSPRRADGYTF.

This clone was detected once. V gene TRBV6-5 combines with J gene TRBJ1-5; 9 positions match TRBD1. The junction had 7 bases not matched to a gene; V was cut back by 6 bases and J by 7 bases. This CDR3 is built from 14 residues. CDR1 and CDR2 (germline): MNHEY, SVGAGI. DNA for the CDR3: TGTGCCAGCAGCGCGGACAGGGGAGGGCAGCCCCAGCATTTT. As protein: CASSADRGGQPQHF.

The J gene is TRBJ2-2, the V gene TRBV11-1; D is ambiguous. CDR1 is SGHAT and CDR2 is FQDESV in the germline V gene (reference sequence). V was clipped by 5 bases and J by 4 bases, with 8 bases between them. This CDR3 has 13 amino acids. The CDR3 region has the DNA TGTGCCAGCAGCCTTGACACCACCGGGGAGCTGTTTTTT. It yields the protein CASSLDTTGELFF.